These 8 T cell receptor beta chains were sequenced from one sample in a study of beta chain features in type 1 diabetes. General study results and limits: Across all four CD4+ subsets, people with type 1 diabetes showed modestly shorter TCRB CDR3s.

The antigens these receptors bind are not known. Expressed TCRB transcripts got sequenced, as all isolated RNA was reverse transcribed. The table came from immunoSEQ multiplex PCR; TCRdb's copy has only in-frame clones and leaves some out. The table lists about 370,000 clones, over 8.5% of them singletons. The sequenced material came from central memory CD4+ T cells from blood. All receptors come from a man younger than 40 with type 1 diabetes.

J is TRBJ1-1 and V is TRBV6-5; no definite D call. Germline V gene lookup returns CDR1 MNHEY and CDR2 SVGAGI. The CDR3 sequence is 15 residues long. Trimming took 0 bases from V and 5 from J, leaving 13 bases between them. As DNA, the CDR3 is TGTGCCAGCAGTTACTCGGCGGGATCGGGGACTGAAGCTTTCTTT. As protein: CASSYSAGSGTEAFF.

The rearrangement links TRBV30 to TRBJ1-2; D unresolved. The germline CDR1 and CDR2 sequences are GTSNPN and SVGIG (reference sequence). The CDR3 consists of 13 residues. V was cut by 6 bases and J by 0 bases, with 11 bases left in between. CDR3 DNA: TGTGCCTGCCCTGTCCCAGCTAACTATGGCTACACCTTC. Residues: CACPVPANYGYTF. Based on the CDR3 plus reference TRBV30 and TRBJ1-2, the full variable domain is SQTIHQWPATLVQPVGSPLSLECTVEGTSNPNLYWYRQAAGRGLQLLFYSVGIGQISSEVPQNLSASRPQDRQFILSSKKLLLSDSGFYLCACPVPANYGYTFGSGTRLTVV.

With regard to this clone: This sample also contains other DNA sequences that code for the same CDR3. The gene calls are TRBV11-2 and TRBJ2-7; 8 positions agree with TRBD2. Trimming removed 3 bases from V and 3 bases from J; junction bases left unmatched: 1. Per germline, CDR1 SGHAT and CDR2 FQNNGV. The CDR3 runs 13 residues. The CDR3 nucleotides are TGTGCCAGCAGCTTCAGCGGGAGCTACGAGCAGTACTTC. Protein sequence: CASSFSGSYEQYF.

The chain is built from TRBV6-5 and TRBJ2-5, with TRBD2 matching 9 bases. The germline CDR1 and CDR2 sequences are MNHEY and SVGAGI. J lost 7 bases, V lost 6 bases, and 12 bases had no gene match. The CDR3 contains 15 residues. The chain's CDR3 is CASRPYSGSYGTQYF. The CDR3 coding sequence is TGTGCCAGCAGGCCCTATAGCGGGAGTTATGGGACCCAGTACTTC.

This chain connects TRBV7-9 to TRBJ1-2; 7 nucleotides agree with TRBD1. The CDR3 consists of 13 residues. Trimming at V came to 4 bases and at J to 3 bases, leaving 2 bases not matched to a gene. Per germline, CDR1 SEHNR and CDR2 FQNEAQ (reference sequence). The CDR3, as DNA: TGTGCCAGCAGCTCAGACAGGGACTATGGCTACACCTTC. The encoded protein is CASSSDRDYGYTF. Drawing the rest from reference TRBV7-9 and TRBJ1-2, the complete variable domain is DTGVSQNPRHKITKRGQNVTFRCDPISEHNRLYWYRQTLGQGPEFLTYFQNEAQLEKSRLLSDRFSAERPKGSFSTLEIQRTEQGDSAMYLCASSSDRDYGYTFGSGTRLTVV.

This clone was counted between two and nine times. This chain links TRBV7-6 with TRBJ2-3; no firm D call. This CDR3 region has 12 residues. Germline-derived CDR1 and CDR2 are SGHVS and FNYEAQ. Trimming cost V 4 bases and J 6 bases, with 8 bases left between them. CDR3 in amino acids: CASSSWGDTQYF. In DNA form, the CDR3 reads TGTGCCAGCAGCTCCTGGGGTGATACGCAGTATTTT. Drawing the rest from reference TRBV7-6 and TRBJ2-3, the complete variable domain is GAGVSQSPRYKVTKRGQDVALRCDPISGHVSLYWYRQALGQGPEFLTYFNYEAQQDKSGLPNDRFSAERPEGSISTLTIQRTEQRDSAMYRCASSSWGDTQYFGPGTRLTVL.

A few counts support this clone. The rearrangement links TRBV11-2 to TRBJ2-3; maybe TRBD2 (5 bases). V lost 4 bases to trimming and J lost 5 bases, with 13 bases between them. Germline CDR1 SGHAT, CDR2 FQNNGV. The CDR3 totals 14 residues. This chain's CDR3 is CASSSLGGRDTQYF. CDR3 nucleotides: TGTGCCAGCAGCTCCCTCGGAGGTAGAGATACGCAGTATTTT.

The chain carries TRBV5-4 and TRBJ1-2, with no clear D. The CDR3 is 15 amino acids. Germline CDR1 is SGHNT and CDR2 is YYREEE (reference sequence). V was pared by 0 bases and J by 0 bases, with 9 bases between. The DNA of the CDR3 is TGTGCCAGCAGCTTGGAGGCCACTTCTAACTATGGCTACACCTTC. This gives the protein CASSLEATSNYGYTF.